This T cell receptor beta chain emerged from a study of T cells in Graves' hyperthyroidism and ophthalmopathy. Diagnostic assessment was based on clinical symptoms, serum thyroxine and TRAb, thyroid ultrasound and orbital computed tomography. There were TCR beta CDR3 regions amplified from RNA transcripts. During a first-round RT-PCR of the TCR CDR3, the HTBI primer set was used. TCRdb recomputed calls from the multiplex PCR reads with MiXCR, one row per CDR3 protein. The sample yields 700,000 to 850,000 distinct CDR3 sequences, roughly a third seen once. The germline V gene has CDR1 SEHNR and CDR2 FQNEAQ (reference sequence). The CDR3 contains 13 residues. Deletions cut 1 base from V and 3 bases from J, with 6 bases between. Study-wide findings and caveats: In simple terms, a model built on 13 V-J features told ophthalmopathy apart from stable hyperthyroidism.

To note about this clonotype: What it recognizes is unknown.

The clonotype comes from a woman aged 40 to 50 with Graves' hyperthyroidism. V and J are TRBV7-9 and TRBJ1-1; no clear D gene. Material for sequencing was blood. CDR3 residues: CASSLGAYTEAFF. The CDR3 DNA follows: TGTGCCAGCAGCTTAGGGGCTTACACTGAAGCTTTCTTT.